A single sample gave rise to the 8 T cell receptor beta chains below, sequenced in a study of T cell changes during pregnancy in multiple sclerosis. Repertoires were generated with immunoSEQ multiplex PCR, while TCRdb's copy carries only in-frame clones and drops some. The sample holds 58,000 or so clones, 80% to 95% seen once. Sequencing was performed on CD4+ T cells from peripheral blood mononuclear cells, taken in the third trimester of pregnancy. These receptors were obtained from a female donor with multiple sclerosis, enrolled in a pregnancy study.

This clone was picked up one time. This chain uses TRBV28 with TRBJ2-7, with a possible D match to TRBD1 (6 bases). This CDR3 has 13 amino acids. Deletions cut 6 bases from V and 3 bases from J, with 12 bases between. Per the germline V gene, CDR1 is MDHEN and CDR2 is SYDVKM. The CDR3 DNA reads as TGTGCCAGCAGCCGGACAGTACTCTACGAGCAGTACTTC. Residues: CASSRTVLYEQYF.

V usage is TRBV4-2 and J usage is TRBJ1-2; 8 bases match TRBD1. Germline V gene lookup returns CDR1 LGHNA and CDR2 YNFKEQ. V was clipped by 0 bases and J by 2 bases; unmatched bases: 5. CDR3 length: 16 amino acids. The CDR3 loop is CASSQDLTGENYGYTF. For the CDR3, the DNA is TGTGCCAGCAGCCAAGACCTGACAGGGGAAAACTATGGCTACACCTTC.

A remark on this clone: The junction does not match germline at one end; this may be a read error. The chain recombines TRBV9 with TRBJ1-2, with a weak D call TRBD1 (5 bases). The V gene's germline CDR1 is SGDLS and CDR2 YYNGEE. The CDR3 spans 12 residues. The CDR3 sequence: CASSVLSGPQYF. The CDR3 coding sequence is TGTGCCAGCAGCGTACTGTCAGGGCCTCAATACTTC.

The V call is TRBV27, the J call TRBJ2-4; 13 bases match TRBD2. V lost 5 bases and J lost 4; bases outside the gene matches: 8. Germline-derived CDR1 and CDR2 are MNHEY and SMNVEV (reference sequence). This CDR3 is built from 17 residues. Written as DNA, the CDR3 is TGTGCCAGCAGTCCCGACCCGGGACTAGCGGGGAAAAACATTCAGTACTTC. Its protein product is CASSPDPGLAGKNIQYF.

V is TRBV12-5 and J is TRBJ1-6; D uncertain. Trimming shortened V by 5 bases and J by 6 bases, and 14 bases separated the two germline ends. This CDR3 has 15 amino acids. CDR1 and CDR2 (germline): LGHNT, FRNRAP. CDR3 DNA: TGTGCTAGTGGTGGCCCCGGGAATCCTAATTCACCCCTCCACTTT. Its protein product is CASGGPGNPNSPLHF.

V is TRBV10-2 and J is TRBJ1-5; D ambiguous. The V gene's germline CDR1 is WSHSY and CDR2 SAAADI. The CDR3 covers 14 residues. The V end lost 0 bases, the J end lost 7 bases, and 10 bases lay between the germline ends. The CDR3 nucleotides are TGCGCCAGCAGTGAGTCTGCCGCTATCCAGCCCCAGCATTTT. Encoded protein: CASSESAAIQPQHF.

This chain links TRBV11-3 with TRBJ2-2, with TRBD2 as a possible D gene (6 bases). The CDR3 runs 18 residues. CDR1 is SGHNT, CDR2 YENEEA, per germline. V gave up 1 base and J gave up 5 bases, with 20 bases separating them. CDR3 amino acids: CASSLGGVGPQRTGELFF. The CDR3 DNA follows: TGTGCCAGCAGCTTAGGGGGGGTAGGGCCCCAACGGACCGGGGAGCTGTTTTTT. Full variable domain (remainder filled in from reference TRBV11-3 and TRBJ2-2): EAGVVQSPRYKIIEKKQPVAFWCNPISGHNTLYWYLQNLGQGPELLIRYENEEAVDDSQLPKDRFSAERLKGVDSTLKIQPAELGDSAVYLCASSLGGVGPQRTGELFFGEGSRLTVL.

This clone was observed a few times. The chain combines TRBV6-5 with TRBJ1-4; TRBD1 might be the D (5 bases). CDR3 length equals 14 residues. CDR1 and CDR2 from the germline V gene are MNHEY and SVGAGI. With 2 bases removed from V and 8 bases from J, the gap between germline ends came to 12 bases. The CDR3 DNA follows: TGTGCCAGCAGTTACGGGCCCGGGGGGGAAAAACTGTTTTTT. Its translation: CASSYGPGGEKLFF.